The clone carrying this T cell receptor (beta chain) turned up a few times. Its target is not known. The data stem from a study of blood T cells in healthy people across ages. Findings and caveats of the study: Diversity was higher, and naive CD4+ cells more numerous, in long-lived donors than in aged donors. Researchers deemed the diversity estimates from one million T cells underestimates. Naive T cell percentage by flow cytometry tracked strongly with beta diversity.

Primed by a sample-barcoded 5' primer and a J-beta primer mix, a second PCR proceeded for about 7 to 11 cycles. TCRdb independently ran MiXCR on the 5' RACE reads; one entry per CDR3 protein. Here the sample spans around 990,000 distinct CDR3 sequences, 35% to 45% being singletons. The germline CDR1 and CDR2 sequences are KGHDR and SFDVKD. Trimming pared 1 base from V and 5 bases from J, leaving 11 bases between. This CDR3 region has 15 residues. The receptor was derived from a man between 18 and 35 years old in good health. The sample was blood. V and J are TRBV24-1 and TRBJ1-5, with D possibly matching TRBD1 (5 bases). This chain's CDR3 is CATSDFQGEDQPQHF. DNA for the CDR3: TGTGCCACCAGTGATTTTCAGGGTGAAGATCAGCCCCAGCATTTT.